The T cell receptor (beta chain) under discussion was sequenced for a study of cytomegalovirus exposure and HLA in healthy donors. This CDR3 spans 14 amino acids. The germline V gene encodes CDR1 SGHRS and CDR2 YFSETQ. The V and J ends lost 6 bases and 2 bases respectively, with 9 bases between them. Turning to this clone: Its antigen is unknown.

Sequenced by immunoSEQ multiplex PCR; TCRdb stores in-frame clones only, minus some. The table includes over 60,000 clones, 96% detected once. Study outcomes and limitations: Accounts indicate the classifier identified cytomegalovirus status with strong specificity and sensitivity. The tendency of first-cohort TCR clusters to co-occur in the approximately 110 validation repertoires was the finding of a later analysis.

This sequence was found in a woman aged 18-30 years in good health and CMV-seropositive. The chain employs TRBV5-1 and TRBJ2-6, with D tentatively TRBD1 (6 bases). Material for sequencing was PBMCs. CDR3: CASTPGAGANVLTF. The CDR3 coding sequence is TGCGCCAGCACCCCAGGGGCTGGGGCCAACGTCCTGACTTTC.